This T cell receptor (beta chain) was identified during a study of blood T cell repertoires in COVID-19. About the study: T cells, B-cell-depleted T cells, or PBMCs supplied cDNA or gDNA.

The Seattle site enrolled patients during active infection and followed them longitudinally. Clones were read by immunoSEQ multiplex PCR, and TCRdb kept only the in-frame ones, dropping some. The sample carries about 58,000 clones, roughly four fifths recorded once. V lost 8 bases, J lost 2 bases, and 19 bases lay in between. Germline values: CDR1 MNHEY, CDR2 SMNVEV (reference sequence). The CDR3 consists of 16 residues. The V gene is TRBV27, the J gene TRBJ1-5; D might be TRBD1 (6 bases). This TCR was sampled from a man between 60 and 70 years old with COVID-19, enrolled during active disease. Sequencing was done on a sample of peripheral blood. Here the CDR3 reads CASSPSGGRGNQPQHF. The CDR3 DNA reads TGTGCCAGCTCTCCCTCGGGGGGCCGGGGCAATCAGCCCCAGCATTTT.